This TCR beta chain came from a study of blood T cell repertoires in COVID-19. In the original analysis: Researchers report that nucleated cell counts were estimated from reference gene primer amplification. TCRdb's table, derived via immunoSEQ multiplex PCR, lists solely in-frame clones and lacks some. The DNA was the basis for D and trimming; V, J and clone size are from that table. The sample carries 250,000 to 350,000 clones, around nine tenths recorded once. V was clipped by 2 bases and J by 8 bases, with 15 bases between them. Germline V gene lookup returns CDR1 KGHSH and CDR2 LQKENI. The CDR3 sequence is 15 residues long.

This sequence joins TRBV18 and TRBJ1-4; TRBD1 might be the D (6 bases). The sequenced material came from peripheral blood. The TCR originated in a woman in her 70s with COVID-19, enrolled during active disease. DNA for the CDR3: TGTGCCAGCTCACCAAACAGGGTGAGGGAAGAAAAACTGTTTTTT. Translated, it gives CASSPNRVREEKLFF.